The clone carrying this T cell receptor beta chain showed up just a few times. The antigen remains undetermined. Cultured CD4+ T cell DNA underwent sequencing with the Oncomine TCR Beta short-read assay. One entry per CDR3 protein, called by TCRdb with MiXCR from the PCR reads. The table records fewer than 15,000 distinct CDR3 sequences, over 50% of them present only once. The germline gives CDR1 MDHEN, CDR2 SYDVKM. Deletions cut 6 bases from V and 3 bases from J, with 9 bases between. This CDR3 has 13 amino acids. Treatment: roughly ten-day PBMC culture with coronavirus spike peptide pools or control peptides (ViraFEST assay). These data belong to a study of vaccination and CD4 T cells after COVID-19. Study at large: Ranging from 14 to 241, the interval between dose two and post-vaccine sampling had a median of about 72 days.

The source material was CD4+ T cells from blood, cultured in vitro. The chain couples TRBV28 to TRBJ1-5; unclear D gene. The clonotype comes from a human donor who had recovered from COVID-19. CDR3 region: CASRPGVNQPQHF. As DNA, the CDR3 is TGTGCCAGCAGGCCCGGGGTCAATCAGCCCCAGCATTTT.